These T cell receptor beta chains were read from a single sample in a study of blood T cell repertoires in COVID-19. Repertoires were generated with immunoSEQ multiplex PCR, while TCRdb's copy carries only in-frame clones and drops some. The repertoire consists of over 70,000 clones, with under 95% occurring once and the leading ten covering less than 2.5%. The sample was peripheral blood. The receptors stem from a human donor with active COVID-19. The donor label of this sample is uncertain. CDR3s include the opening cysteine and the closing phenylalanine or tryptophan. The D gene is left open where the match is weak.

cdr3_aa: CASSAWGLREQYF; v_call: TRBV25-1; j_call: TRBJ2-7; d_call: .
cdr3_aa: CASSQDGHWNTEAFF; v_call: TRBV3-1/TRBV3-2; j_call: TRBJ1-1; d_call: .
cdr3_aa: CASSFLGTAYEQYF; v_call: TRBV7-3; j_call: TRBJ2-7; d_call: TRBD1
cdr3_aa: CASSLITGANTEAFF; v_call: TRBV2; j_call: TRBJ1-1; d_call: .
cdr3_aa: CASSTDRGLYNEQFF; v_call: TRBV7-8; j_call: TRBJ2-1; d_call: TRBD1
cdr3_aa: CASSSLGRADGYTF; v_call: TRBV7-2; j_call: TRBJ1-2; d_call: .
cdr3_aa: CASSLDGGNYGYTF; v_call: TRBV11-2; j_call: TRBJ1-2; d_call: .
cdr3_aa: CASSTGQGMGSAFF; v_call: TRBV7-9; j_call: TRBJ1-1; d_call: TRBD1
cdr3_aa: CASSPTEVNTEAFF; v_call: TRBV19; j_call: TRBJ1-1; d_call: .
cdr3_aa: CASSQETGLHNGYTF; v_call: TRBV5-1; j_call: TRBJ1-2; d_call: .
cdr3_aa: CASSLDRSARSIEKLFF; v_call: TRBV5-8; j_call: TRBJ1-4; d_call: .
cdr3_aa: CASSAEQTSETQYF; v_call: TRBV9; j_call: TRBJ2-3; d_call: TRBD2
cdr3_aa: CASSLTRQAGAYEQYF; v_call: TRBV5-1; j_call: TRBJ2-7; d_call: .
cdr3_aa: CASSLGTSSTQYF; v_call: TRBV5-1; j_call: TRBJ2-3; d_call: TRBD2
cdr3_aa: CASSFGTGDNEQFF; v_call: TRBV13; j_call: TRBJ2-1; d_call: TRBD1
cdr3_aa: CASSRTGGAGANVLTF; v_call: TRBV5-1; j_call: TRBJ2-6; d_call: TRBD1
cdr3_aa: CASSPRAGGKTDNEQFF; v_call: TRBV18; j_call: TRBJ2-1; d_call: TRBD1
cdr3_aa: CASFPGDTSNSPLHF; v_call: TRBV2; j_call: TRBJ1-6; d_call: .
cdr3_aa: CASSPDRGPAGTEAFF; v_call: TRBV5-1; j_call: TRBJ1-1; d_call: TRBD1
cdr3_aa: CASSRTQGGTEAFF; v_call: TRBV2; j_call: TRBJ1-1; d_call: .
cdr3_aa: CASSWAPEGDTEAFF; v_call: TRBV5-1; j_call: TRBJ1-1; d_call: .
cdr3_aa: CASSPYPGQPYGYTF; v_call: TRBV19; j_call: TRBJ1-2; d_call: TRBD1
cdr3_aa: CASSLAGGSGNTEAFF; v_call: TRBV7-3; j_call: TRBJ1-1; d_call: .
cdr3_aa: CASSQTGTGNGNTIYF; v_call: TRBV4-1; j_call: TRBJ1-3; d_call: TRBD1
cdr3_aa: CASSLGQGVAEAFF; v_call: TRBV5-1; j_call: TRBJ1-1; d_call: TRBD1
cdr3_aa: CASSQLTRQETQYF; v_call: TRBV18; j_call: TRBJ2-5; d_call: .
cdr3_aa: CASSSGSAGAGETQYF; v_call: TRBV5-1; j_call: TRBJ2-5; d_call: .
cdr3_aa: CASSVAGGIDTQYF; v_call: TRBV9; j_call: TRBJ2-3; d_call: TRBD1
cdr3_aa: CAIRGLAGNEQYF; v_call: TRBV10-3; j_call: TRBJ2-7; d_call: TRBD2
cdr3_aa: CASSSGSAGPPLAQYF; v_call: TRBV5-1; j_call: TRBJ2-3; d_call: .
cdr3_aa: CASRMDRGLETQYF; v_call: TRBV6-5; j_call: TRBJ2-5; d_call: TRBD1
cdr3_aa: CASSLTGTVEQYF; v_call: TRBV5-1; j_call: TRBJ2-7; d_call: .